Each of the 22 T cell receptor beta chains below was sequenced from the same sample in a study of blood T cell repertoires in COVID-19. Assay used: immunoSEQ multiplex PCR; TCRdb lists only in-frame clones, some missing. Of a few hundred thousand clones in the sample, about 85% were seen once. Sequenced sample: peripheral blood. The receptors stem from a human donor with COVID-19, enrolled during active disease. The donor label of this sample is uncertain.

Points on this clone: The sample holds other DNA sequences that translate to the same CDR3. This chain uses TRBV4-3 with TRBJ1-2, with 9 bases fitting TRBD1. CDR1 LGHNA and CDR2 YSLEER come from the germline V gene. J gave up 4 bases and V 0 bases, and 3 bases lay outside the gene matches. The CDR3 contains 15 residues. The CDR3 region is CASSQDGGQGYGYTF. The DNA of the CDR3 is TGCGCCAGCAGCCAAGATGGGGGACAGGGCTATGGCTACACCTTC.

The genes are TRBV9 and TRBJ2-5; 7 bases are shared with TRBD2. The CDR3 spans 15 residues. The J segment lost 4 bases and the V segment lost 6 bases, leaving 12 bases of the junction unmatched. The germline V gene has CDR1 SGDLS and CDR2 YYNGEE. The CDR3 protein is CASTGLSGAGETQYF. For the CDR3, the DNA is TGTGCCAGCACCGGCCTGAGCGGGGCCGGAGAGACCCAGTACTTC. Variable domain in full (rest from reference TRBV9 and TRBJ2-5): DSGVTQTPKHLITATGQRVTLRCSPRSGDLSVYWYQQSLDQGLQFLIQYYNGEERAKGNILERFSAQQFPDLHSELNLSSLELGDSALYFCASTGLSGAGETQYFGPGTRLLVL.

This chain uses TRBV13 with TRBJ1-1, with 8 bases fitting TRBD1. The germline CDR1 and CDR2 sequences are PRHDT and FYEKMQ (reference sequence). The CDR3 sequence is 15 residues long. The junction had 5 bases not matched to a gene; V was cut back by 2 bases and J by 3 bases. The chain's CDR3 is CASSLTRGLDTEAFF. The CDR3 DNA reads TGTGCCAGCAGCTTAACCAGGGGGCTGGACACTGAAGCTTTCTTT.

The chain carries TRBV3-1 (or the pseudogene TRBV3-2) and TRBJ2-7; perhaps TRBD1 as D (6 bases). The CDR3 totals 16 residues. V dropped 4 bases and J dropped 2 bases, with 18 bases sitting between them. CDR1 LGHDT and CDR2 YNNKEL come from the germline V gene (reference sequence). The CDR3 is CASSPSTGTSTYEQYF. The DNA for the CDR3 is TGTGCCAGCAGCCCTTCCACCGGGACATCTACCTACGAGCAGTACTTC.

The chain couples TRBV24-1 to TRBJ2-2; 9 bases match TRBD2. This CDR3 spans 18 amino acids. Trimming at V came to 1 base and at J to 6 bases, leaving 11 bases not matched to a gene. Germline-derived CDR1 and CDR2 are KGHDR and SFDVKD. The CDR3 is CATSDLRGAGGPSGELFF. CDR3 DNA sequence: TGTGCCACCAGTGATTTACGTGGGGCGGGAGGGCCCTCCGGGGAGCTGTTTTTT.

This clone was counted only a few times. This chain connects TRBV29-1 to TRBJ1-1, with D possibly TRBD1 on 5 matching bases. Germline V lookup: CDR1 SQVTM, CDR2 ANQGSEA. This CDR3 is 11 amino acids long. Trimming stripped 7 bases from V and 5 bases from J, with 11 bases between. The CDR3, as DNA: TGCAGCGGCGGCAAGGGGACTGAAGCTTTCTTT. Protein sequence: CSGGKGTEAFF.

This sequence joins TRBV2 and TRBJ2-5; 9 nucleotides agree with TRBD1. The CDR3 runs to 18 residues. The V gene's germline CDR1 is SNHLY and CDR2 FYNNEI. Losses at the gene ends were 6 bases for V and 2 bases for J; bases not matched to a gene: 16. CDR3 region: CASRPGPHMDRGQETQYF. Written as DNA, the CDR3 is TGTGCCAGCAGACCCGGCCCGCATATGGACAGGGGTCAAGAGACCCAGTACTTC.

The chain couples TRBV19 to TRBJ1-4; 7 positions match TRBD1. Germline V gene sequence: CDR1 LNHDA, CDR2 SQIVND (reference sequence). Losses at the gene ends were 7 bases for V and 8 bases for J; bases not matched to a gene: 10. CDR3 size: 14 residues. This CDR3 reads CASNRGQRAEKLFF. CDR3 nucleotides: TGTGCCAGTAACAGGGGCCAACGGGCGGAAAAACTGTTTTTT.

Remarks on this clone: Other DNA sequences within the sample encode an identical CDR3. The V and J genes are TRBV28 and TRBJ1-2, with D possibly matching TRBD1 (5 bases). The germline V gene has CDR1 MDHEN and CDR2 SYDVKM. This CDR3 is built from 13 residues. V lost 3 bases and J 2 bases, leaving 7 bases between the germline ends. This CDR3 is CASSFSGNYGYTF. In DNA, the CDR3 is TGTGCCAGCAGTTTCTCAGGGAACTATGGCTACACCTTC.

V and J are TRBV3-1 (or the pseudogene TRBV3-2) and TRBJ1-3; D gene ambiguous. This CDR3 has 16 residues. V shed 6 bases and J shed 1 base, with 16 bases lying between them. CDR1 is LGHDT and CDR2 is YNNKEL in the germline V gene (reference sequence). The CDR3 DNA reads TGTGCCAGCAGTCCCCACCGACCGGGATCTGGAAACACCATATATTTT. It translates to CASSPHRPGSGNTIYF.

This chain joins TRBV11-3 and TRBJ2-3; D gene ambiguous. Germline loops: CDR1 SGHNT, CDR2 YENEEA. The germline V and J ends were trimmed by 1 base and 7 bases, with 9 bases remaining between them. The CDR3 has 13 amino acids. The CDR3 loop is CASSLGTEYTQYF. The CDR3 nucleotides read TGTGCCAGCAGCTTAGGAACCGAGTATACGCAGTATTTT.

This chain uses TRBV2 with TRBJ2-5; D is uncertain. The CDR3 contains 14 residues. The germline V and J ends were trimmed by 4 bases and 5 bases, with 14 bases remaining between them. Germline V gene data show CDR1 as SNHLY and CDR2 as FYNNEI. CDR3 sequence (DNA): TGTGCCAGCAGTGTTAGTGTGGGCGAGGAGACCCAGTACTTC. As protein: CASSVSVGEETQYF.

The rearrangement links TRBV30 to TRBJ1-1; no clear D. The V end lost 0 bases, the J end lost 3 bases, and 11 bases lay between the germline ends. From germline, CDR1 is GTSNPN and CDR2 SVGIG (reference sequence). The CDR3 contains 14 residues. CDR3 sequence (DNA): TGTGCCTGGAGTGTACATCGACACGACACTGAAGCTTTCTTT. Its translation: CAWSVHRHDTEAFF. Filled out from reference TRBV30 and TRBJ1-1, the complete variable domain reads SQTIHQWPATLVQPVGSPLSLECTVEGTSNPNLYWYRQAAGRGLQLLFYSVGIGQISSEVPQNLSASRPQDRQFILSSKKLLLSDSGFYLCAWSVHRHDTEAFFGQGTRLTVV.

The rearrangement links TRBV6-5 to TRBJ1-5, with 8 bases aligning to TRBD1. V shed 10 bases and J 6 bases; nucleotides not matched to a gene: 8. The germline CDR1 and CDR2 sequences are MNHEY and SVGAGI. This CDR3 contains 13 residues. As DNA, the CDR3 is TGTGCCACCCGGACAGGGCAGGGTCAGCCCCAGCATTTT. Its protein product is CATRTGQGQPQHF.

This sequence joins TRBV7-9 and TRBJ2-1; D gene unclear. This CDR3 is built from 15 residues. The V gene lost 3 bases and the J gene lost 5 bases, with 14 bases spanning the gap. From germline, CDR1 is SEHNR and CDR2 FQNEAQ (reference sequence). The CDR3 spells CASSFGWRRNNEQFF. CDR3 nucleotide sequence: TGTGCCAGCAGCTTTGGCTGGAGACGAAACAATGAGCAGTTCTTC.

The chain joins TRBV29-1 to TRBJ1-1; 12 nucleotides agree with TRBD1. With 6 bases clipped from V and 2 bases from J, the junction kept 10 bases outside the gene matches. Germline V gene data show CDR1 as SQVTM and CDR2 as ANQGSEA. This CDR3 has 16 residues. The CDR3 DNA follows: TGCAGCGTAGCAGAAACCGGGACAGGGGGCAACACTGAAGCTTTCTTT. Its protein is CSVAETGTGGNTEAFF.

The chain couples TRBV14 to TRBJ1-6; D uncertain. In germline, CDR1 is SGHDN, CDR2 FVKESK. Trimming left V 5 bases short and J 6 bases short, with 8 bases between. The CDR3 spans 13 residues. The CDR3 reads CASSEQINSPLHF. The CDR3 coding sequence is TGTGCCAGCAGCGAACAGATTAATTCACCCCTCCACTTT.

The rearrangement links TRBV9 to TRBJ1-6, with TRBD1 matching 10 bases. CDR1 is SGDLS and CDR2 is YYNGEE in the germline V gene. V dropped 4 bases and J dropped 11; count of bases not matched to a gene: 9. The CDR3 has 15 residues. The DNA of the CDR3 is TGTGCCAGCAGCAAGGGACAGGGGCGACCGGCACCCCTCCACTTT. Its translation: CASSKGQGRPAPLHF.

The chain joins TRBV4-3 to TRBJ2-7; no definite D call. This CDR3 has 13 residues. CDR1 is LGHNA and CDR2 is YSLEER in the germline V gene. V lost 4 bases and J lost 0, with 7 bases in between. The DNA of the CDR3 is TGCGCCAGCAGCCGAGGCGTCTCCTACGAGCAGTACTTC. Translating gives CASSRGVSYEQYF.

This chain links TRBV10-3 with TRBJ1-2; 9 positions agree with TRBD1. Germline CDR1 is ENHRY and CDR2 is SYGVKD. The CDR3 is 16 residues long. Trimming took 0 bases from V and 8 from J; bases not matched to a gene: 10. The CDR3 loop reads CAISESRDREVGGYTF. The CDR3 DNA follows: TGTGCCATCAGTGAGTCCCGGGACAGGGAGGTGGGCGGCTACACCTTC.

The chain joins TRBV24-1 to TRBJ1-3, with D possibly matching TRBD1 (6 bases). Trimming took 4 bases from V and 2 from J, leaving 11 bases between them. The CDR3 length is 15 residues. CDR1 and CDR2 from the germline V gene are KGHDR and SFDVKD. CDR3 coding DNA: TGTGCCACCAGTGACACCGAGGGGGCTGGAAACACCATATATTTT. This translates into CATSDTEGAGNTIYF.

There are many counts of this clone. This chain uses TRBV19 with TRBJ1-1, with D tentatively TRBD1 (6 bases). CDR3 size: 13 residues. CDR1 is LNHDA and CDR2 is SQIVND in the germline V gene (reference sequence). The V and J ends lost 7 bases and 0 bases respectively, with 9 bases between them. The CDR3 loop reads CASTQGLNTEAFF. Written as DNA, the CDR3 is TGTGCCAGTACCCAGGGGTTGAACACTGAAGCTTTCTTT. Full variable domain (remainder filled in from reference TRBV19 and TRBJ1-1): DGGITQSPKYLFRKEGQNVTLSCEQNLNHDAMYWYRQDPGQGLRLIYYSQIVNDFQKGDIAEGYSVSREKKESFPLTVTSAQKNPTAFYLCASTQGLNTEAFFGQGTRLTVV.